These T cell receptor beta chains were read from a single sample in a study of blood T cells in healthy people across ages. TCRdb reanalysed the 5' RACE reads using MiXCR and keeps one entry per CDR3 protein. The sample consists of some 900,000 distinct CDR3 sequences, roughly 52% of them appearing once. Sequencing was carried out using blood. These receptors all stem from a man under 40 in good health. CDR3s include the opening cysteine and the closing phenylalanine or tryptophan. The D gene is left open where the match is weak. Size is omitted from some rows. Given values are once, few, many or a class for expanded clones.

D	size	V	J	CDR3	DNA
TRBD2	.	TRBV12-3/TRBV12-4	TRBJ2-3	CASNNPERGGLDTQYF	TGTGCCAGCAACAATCCAGAGCGGGGGGGCTTGGATACGCAGTATTTT
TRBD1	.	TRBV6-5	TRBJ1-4	CASSSDRGIEKLFF	TGTGCCAGCAGTTCCGACAGGGGTATCGAAAAACTGTTTTTT
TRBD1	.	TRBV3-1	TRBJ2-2	CTSSQGTGGTGELFF	TGTACCAGCAGCCAAGGGACAGGGGGCACCGGGGAGCTGTTTTTT
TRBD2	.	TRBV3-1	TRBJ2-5	CASSRGTSGGTETQYF	TGTGCCAGCAGCCGCGGGACTAGCGGGGGGACGGAGACCCAGTACTTC
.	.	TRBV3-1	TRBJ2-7	CASSQDSGQSTYEQYF	TGTGCCAGCAGCCAAGATTCCGGACAGAGTACCTACGAGCAGTACTTC
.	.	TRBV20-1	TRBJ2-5	CSAPSQLSQGTQYF	TGCAGTGCCCCCTCCCAACTGTCCCAGGGGACCCAGTACTTC
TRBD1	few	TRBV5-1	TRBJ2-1	CASSWDRGYNEQFF	TGCGCCAGCAGCTGGGACAGGGGTTACAATGAGCAGTTCTTC
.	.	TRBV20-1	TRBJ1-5	CSARTGWDNQPQHF	TGCAGTGCTAGAACAGGGTGGGACAATCAGCCCCAGCATTTT
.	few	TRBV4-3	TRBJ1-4	CASSQVLAGWNEKLFF	TGCGCCAGCAGCCAAGTATTGGCAGGGTGGAATGAAAAACTGTTTTTT
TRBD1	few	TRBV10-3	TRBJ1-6	CAIRTGRNSPLHF	TGTGCCATTAGGACAGGGCGGAATTCACCCCTCCACTTT
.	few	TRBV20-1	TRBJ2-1	CSARRGASYNEQFF	TGCAGTGCTAGACGGGGGGCCTCCTACAATGAGCAGTTCTTC
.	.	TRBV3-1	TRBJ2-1	CASSQGAREQFF	TGTGCCAGCAGCCAAGGAGCCCGAGAGCAGTTCTTC
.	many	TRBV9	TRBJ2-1	CASSFSSVLNEQFF	TGTGCCAGCAGCTTTTCTTCCGTACTCAATGAGCAGTTCTTC
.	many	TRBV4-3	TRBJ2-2	CASSPRTGSGELFF	TGCGCCAGCAGCCCACGGACCGGGTCCGGGGAGCTGTTTTTT
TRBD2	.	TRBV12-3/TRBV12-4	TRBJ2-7	CASSLGTSGAYYEWYF	TGTGCCAGCAGTTTAGGGACTAGCGGAGCCTACTACGAGTGGTACTTC
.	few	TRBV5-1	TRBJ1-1	CASSLWGDMNTEAFF	TGCGCCAGCAGCTTGTGGGGAGATATGAACACTGAAGCTTTCTTT
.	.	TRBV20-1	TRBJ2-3	CSARHGLSTDTQYF	TGCAGTGCCAGGCACGGATTAAGCACAGATACGCAGTATTTT
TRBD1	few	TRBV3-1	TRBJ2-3	CASSQQGVSVDTQYF	TGTGCCAGCAGCCAACAGGGGGTATCAGTCGATACGCAGTATTTT
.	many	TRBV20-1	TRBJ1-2	CSARVEGVYGYTF	TGCAGTGCTAGGGTTGAGGGGGTCTATGGCTACACCTTC
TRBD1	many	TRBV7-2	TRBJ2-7	CASSLNQGAYEQYF	TGTGCCAGCAGCTTAAACCAGGGGGCCTACGAGCAGTACTTC
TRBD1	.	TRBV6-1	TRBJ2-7	CASALGQGSYEQYF	TGTGCCAGTGCTTTAGGACAGGGTTCCTACGAGCAGTACTTC
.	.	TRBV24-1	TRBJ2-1	CATSDLSGDSYNEQFF	TGTGCCACCAGTGATTTGTCGGGGGATTCCTACAATGAGCAGTTCTTC